The rows below give T cell receptor beta chains drawn from one sample of a study of T cells in Graves' hyperthyroidism and ophthalmopathy. One entry per CDR3 protein results from TCRdb running MiXCR on the multiplex PCR reads. This sample has more than 500,000 distinct CDR3 sequences; around 16% occur once, and the top ten carry about 31%. Sequenced input: blood. The receptors here all came from a woman in her 30s with Graves' ophthalmopathy. CDR3s include the opening cysteine and the closing phenylalanine or tryptophan. Fields, in order: V gene, D gene, J gene, clone size, CDR3 protein, CDR3 DNA. A D gene is named only where the DNA matches it firmly. The listing skips clone size in some rows; elsewhere it reads once, few, many or a size class.

TRBV28	.	TRBJ2-2	many	CASSSRRDSPNTGELFF	TGTGCCAGCAGTTCCAGGAGGGACAGCCCTAACACCGGGGAGCTGTTTTTT
TRBV12-3/TRBV12-4	TRBD1	TRBJ2-7	many	CASSLGRYRGDEQYF	TGTGCCAGCAGTTTAGGCCGATACAGGGGGGACGAGCAGTACTTC
TRBV4-3	TRBD1	TRBJ1-2	.	CASSQDLWTGQGYGYTF	TGCGCCAGCAGCCAAGATCTTTGGACGGGACAGGGCTATGGCTACACCTTC
TRBV20-1	.	TRBJ2-1	many	CSARGDNEQFF	TGCAGTGCTAGAGGGGACAATGAGCAGTTCTTC
TRBV20-1	TRBD2	TRBJ2-7	many	CSASQREGNYEQYF	TGCAGTGCTAGTCAGCGGGAGGGTAACTACGAGCAGTACTTC
TRBV5-1	.	TRBJ2-1	.	CASSLVSGDEQFF	TGCGCCAGCAGCTTGGTTAGTGGCGATGAGCAGTTCTTC
TRBV6-1	.	TRBJ2-5	many	CASSMSPGQETQYF	TGTGCCAGCAGTATGTCCCCCGGTCAAGAGACCCAGTACTTC
TRBV6-1	.	TRBJ2-3	many	CASSFRGGITDTQYF	TGTGCCAGCAGCTTCAGGGGGGGGATCACAGATACGCAGTATTTT
TRBV20-1	.	TRBJ1-2	.	CSASTEKGYTF	TGCAGTGCTAGTACGGAAAAGGGCTACACCTTC
TRBV20-1	TRBD1	TRBJ2-1	few	CSAGNRDRGYNEQFF	TGCAGTGCTGGAAACCGGGACAGGGGTTACAATGAGCAGTTCTTC
TRBV29-1	.	TRBJ2-5	many	CSVTDRLQETQYF	TGCAGCGTTACTGACAGACTACAAGAGACCCAGTACTTC
TRBV6-5	.	TRBJ2-5	.	CASSYSKGWRAVGETQYF	TGTGCCAGCAGTTACTCTAAAGGTTGGAGGGCCGTCGGGGAGACCCAGTACTTC
TRBV30	.	TRBJ2-5	many	CAWSGLYRQETQYF	TGTGCCTGGAGTGGGCTATATCGTCAAGAGACCCAGTACTTC
TRBV20-1	TRBD1	TRBJ2-3	.	CSAGTGTDTQYF	TGCAGCGCCGGGACAGGGACAGATACGCAGTATTTT
TRBV7-9	TRBD1	TRBJ2-3	few	CASIDRGADTQYF	TGTGCCAGCATTGACAGGGGGGCAGATACGCAGTATTTT
TRBV12-3/TRBV12-4	.	TRBJ2-2	many	CASLGLHPGELFF	TGTGCCAGCCTTGGACTGCACCCCGGGGAGCTGTTTTTT
TRBV12-3/TRBV12-4	.	TRBJ1-1	many	CASSSAGQRNTEAFF	TGTGCCAGCAGTTCGGCTGGGCAAAGGAACACTGAAGCTTTCTTT
TRBV5-5	.	TRBJ2-3	many	CASSLVAGLSTDTQYF	TGTGCCAGCAGCTTGGTTGCGGGATTGAGCACAGATACGCAGTATTTT
TRBV7-9	TRBD1	TRBJ2-5	few	CASSSEGARETQYF	TGTGCCAGCAGCTCCGAGGGGGCAAGGGAGACCCAGTACTTC
TRBV19	.	TRBJ2-5	.	CASSIAGAIRTQYF	TGTGCCAGTAGTATCGCCGGGGCTATAAGAACCCAGTACTTC
TRBV5-8	TRBD2	TRBJ2-1	.	CASSYPLAGGNEQFF	TGTGCCAGCAGCTATCCACTAGCGGGAGGCAATGAGCAGTTCTTC
TRBV5-6	TRBD2	TRBJ2-3	many	CASSAGLAFVTDTQYF	TGTGCCAGCAGCGCCGGACTAGCGTTCGTGACAGATACGCAGTATTTT
TRBV28	.	TRBJ2-1	few	CASSSPTGGGRLPEQFF	TGTGCCAGCAGTTCCCCAACAGGGGGGGGGCGCCTCCCTGAGCAGTTCTTC
TRBV7-8	TRBD2	TRBJ2-1	few	CASSLGAASGSQFF	TGTGCCAGCAGCTTAGGCGCGGCTAGCGGGAGCCAGTTCTTC
TRBV20-1	TRBD2	TRBJ2-4	.	CSASQPGLADNKNIQYF	TGCAGTGCTAGCCAACCGGGACTAGCGGATAACAAAAACATTCAGTACTTC
TRBV6-1	TRBD2	TRBJ2-1	.	CASSALAGIYGEQFF	TGTGCCAGCAGTGCGCTAGCGGGCATCTACGGTGAGCAGTTCTTC
TRBV6-1	TRBD1	TRBJ1-4	.	CASTDGVGTGGEKLFF	TGTGCCAGCACCGACGGGGTGGGGACAGGGGGCGAAAAACTGTTTTTT
TRBV20-1	.	TRBJ2-7	many	CSARKDRDRTRRSYEQYF	TGCAGTGCTAGAAAAGACAGGGATCGGACTAGGAGGTCCTACGAGCAGTACTTC
TRBV7-3	.	TRBJ2-3	.	CASAWSSATSTDTQYF	TGTGCCAGCGCATGGTCTAGCGCAACTAGCACAGATACGCAGTATTTT
TRBV6-1	.	TRBJ1-1	many	CASSPTPNTEAFF	TGTGCCAGCAGCCCAACACCGAACACTGAAGCTTTCTTT
TRBV4-3	.	TRBJ2-3	many	CASSQGKRTWDTQYF	TGCGCCAGCAGCCAAGGGAAGCGGACGTGGGATACGCAGTATTTT
TRBV7-2	.	TRBJ1-5	.	CASSLAGVTYSNQPQHF	TGTGCCAGCAGCTTAGCGGGGGTAACCTATAGCAATCAGCCCCAGCATTTT